Reported below is one TCR beta chain. Unique molecular identifiers were used to barcode this TCRbeta library. One entry per CDR3 protein results from TCRdb running MiXCR on the PCR reads. The sample lists hundreds of thousands of distinct CDR3 sequences, more than 9% occurring once. The sample comes from a study of T-cell reconstitution after alpha-beta-depleted transplantation in children. V gave up 11 bases and J gave up 4 bases, with 22 bases separating them. The CDR3 runs 15 residues. Per the germline V gene, CDR1 is KGHDR and CDR2 is SFDVKD. V gene TRBV24-1 combines with J gene TRBJ2-5; a possible D gene is TRBD1 (6 bases). The clonotype was recovered from a human donor who donated a stem cell graft to a child with acute myeloid leukemia. Sample: PBMCs from the stem cell graft donor, taken from the stem cell graft. The CDR3 nucleotides read TGTGCCATCCCTCTTGTAGGACAGTTGGTAGAGACCCAGTACTTC. It yields the protein CAIPLVGQLVETQYF.